This is a list of T cell receptor beta chains from one sample in a study of shared clonotypes between healthy human individuals. The table came from immunoSEQ multiplex PCR; TCRdb's copy has only in-frame clones and leaves some out. The data contain 2 million to 2.5 million clones, roughly 94% of them singletons. Sequenced: naive CD4+ T cells sorted from blood. The source is a man between 18 and 29 years old in good health. The CDR3 runs from the conserved cysteine through the conserved F or W. The D gene is left open where the match is weak. Clone size is not always given. Where it is, it says once, few, many or a class for expanded clones.

J	length	D	V	size	CDR3	DNA
TRBJ1-2	13	TRBD1	TRBV19	-	CASTRQGSYGYTF	TGTGCCAGTACTCGACAGGGTTCCTATGGCTACACCTTC
TRBJ2-5	16	-	TRBV6-6	-	CASSYRQGGGLETQYF	TGTGCCAGCAGTTACCGACAGGGCGGGGGTTTGGAGACCCAGTACTTC
TRBJ2-1	15	TRBD2	TRBV25-1	-	CASTQAGGPKNEQFF	TGTGCCAGCACCCAAGCGGGGGGGCCAAAAAATGAGCAGTTCTTC
TRBJ2-2	13	-	TRBV6-5	few	CASSISLTGELFF	TGTGCCAGCAGTATCAGTCTTACCGGGGAGCTGTTTTTT
TRBJ1-1	15	TRBD1	TRBV6-1	-	CASSVTTGVGTEAFF	TGTGCCAGCAGTGTAACGACAGGGGTCGGCACTGAAGCTTTCTTT
TRBJ2-1	13	-	TRBV6-5	-	CASSPGTHNEQFF	TGTGCCAGCAGCCCCGGGACCCACAATGAGCAGTTCTTC
TRBJ2-5	15	-	TRBV5-1	-	CASSLEVLRLKTQYF	TGCGCCAGCAGCTTGGAGGTCTTACGTTTAAAGACCCAGTACTTC
TRBJ1-6	15	TRBD1	TRBV6-1	-	CASSVGQGGLSPLHF	TGTGCCAGCAGTGTGGGACAGGGCGGACTTTCACCCCTCCACTTT
TRBJ1-4	13	-	TRBV7-9	-	CASSPAGYGKLFF	TGTGCCAGCAGCCCGGCGGGGTATGGGAAACTGTTTTTT
TRBJ2-1	12	-	TRBV7-2	-	CASSLGASEQFF	TGTGCCAGCAGCTTAGGGGCTAGTGAGCAGTTCTTC
TRBJ1-2	13	-	TRBV4-1	-	CASSQGNAGGYTF	TGCGCCAGCAGCCAGGGGAACGCCGGTGGCTACACCTTC
TRBJ1-2	12	-	TRBV6-6	-	CASRAANYGYTF	TGTGCCAGCAGGGCAGCTAACTATGGCTACACCTTC
TRBJ2-7	15	-	TRBV4-1	-	CASSRIGGLTYEQYF	TGCGCCAGCAGCCGAATCGGGGGCCTCACCTACGAGCAGTACTTC
TRBJ2-3	14	-	TRBV7-9	-	CASSLSKGTDTQYF	TGTGCCAGCAGCCTCAGTAAGGGGACAGATACGCAGTATTTT
TRBJ2-2	14	-	TRBV18	-	CASSTTENPGELFF	TGTGCCAGCTCAACCACTGAGAATCCCGGGGAGCTGTTTTTT
TRBJ2-5	12	-	TRBV7-8	once	CASSLARKTQYF	TGTGCCAGCAGCTTAGCGAGGAAGACCCAGTACTTC
TRBJ1-4	14	-	TRBV4-1	-	CASSQGGKSEKLFF	TGCGCCAGCAGCCAAGGGGGAAAGAGCGAAAAACTGTTTTTT
TRBJ1-5	14	-	TRBV19	-	CASTPGGKNQPQHF	TGTGCCAGTACGCCCGGGGGAAAAAATCAGCCCCAGCATTTT
TRBJ2-1	14	TRBD1	TRBV2	-	CASTIRDRGNEQFF	TGTGCCAGCACCATCCGGGACAGGGGAAATGAGCAGTTCTTC
TRBJ1-2	11	-	TRBV20-1	-	CSARVHPGYTF	TGCAGTGCTAGAGTCCACCCGGGCTACACCTTC
TRBJ1-1	11	-	TRBV2	-	CASRPDTEAFF	TGTGCCAGCAGACCAGACACTGAAGCTTTCTTT
TRBJ1-5	15	-	TRBV2	-	CASSKTGTAYQPQHF	TGTGCCAGCAGTAAGACCGGAACTGCCTATCAGCCCCAGCATTTT
TRBJ2-2	13	-	TRBV7-2	-	CASSPWEAGELFF	TGTGCCAGCAGCCCCTGGGAGGCCGGGGAGCTGTTTTTT
TRBJ1-2	12	-	TRBV30	-	CAWGNEGYGYTF	TGTGCCTGGGGGAACGAGGGGTATGGCTACACCTTC
TRBJ1-4	15	-	TRBV28	-	CASSAPGAASGKLFF	TGTGCCAGCAGTGCCCCAGGGGCCGCCTCTGGAAAACTGTTTTTT
TRBJ2-1	13	-	TRBV10-3	once	CAISESLILEQFF	TGTGCCATCAGTGAGTCTTTGATCCTAGAGCAGTTCTTC
TRBJ1-1	15	-	TRBV5-1	-	CASSLLSGRYPEAFF	TGCGCCAGCAGCTTGTTATCAGGTCGTTATCCTGAAGCTTTCTTT
TRBJ2-5	14	TRBD1	TRBV10-3	-	CAISLSTGRETQYF	TGTGCCATCAGTCTCTCGACAGGGAGAGAGACCCAGTACTTC
TRBJ2-7	14	TRBD1	TRBV2	-	CASSERGQINEQYF	TGTGCCAGCAGTGAGAGGGGGCAGATCAACGAGCAGTACTTC
TRBJ1-2	12	-	TRBV5-5	-	CASSLQVYGYTF	TGTGCCAGCAGCTTGCAGGTTTATGGCTACACCTTC
TRBJ2-5	16	-	TRBV7-7	-	CASSLGLGETKETQYF	TGTGCTAGCAGCTTAGGTTTAGGCGAAACCAAAGAGACCCAGTACTTC
TRBJ1-1	13	TRBD1	TRBV7-2	-	CASSQDRATEAFF	TGTGCCAGCAGCCAGGACAGGGCGACTGAAGCTTTCTTT
TRBJ2-5	13	TRBD1	TRBV29-1	-	CSVGQGIQETQYF	TGCAGCGTTGGACAGGGGATTCAAGAGACCCAGTACTTC
TRBJ2-7	14	-	TRBV28	-	CASSLSRGPYEQYF	TGTGCCAGCAGTTTGTCGAGGGGACCCTACGAGCAGTACTTC
TRBJ2-5	16	-	TRBV15	-	CATSRDSLPYQETQYF	TGTGCCACCAGCAGAGATTCACTGCCGTACCAAGAGACCCAGTACTTC
TRBJ1-2	13	-	TRBV18	-	CASSQGSNYGYTF	TGTGCCAGCTCACAGGGCAGTAACTATGGCTACACCTTC
TRBJ2-2	16	TRBD1	TRBV4-1	-	CASSQGTGGNTGELFF	TGCGCCAGCAGCCAAGGGACAGGGGGTAACACCGGGGAGCTGTTTTTT
TRBJ2-3	16	TRBD1	TRBV11-3	-	CASSSRQGRGTDTQYF	TGTGCCAGCAGCTCACGACAGGGCAGGGGCACAGATACGCAGTATTTT
TRBJ2-7	13	-	TRBV29-1	-	CSVRDRYSLEQYF	TGCAGCGTTCGGGACCGATATTCTCTCGAGCAGTACTTC
TRBJ2-2	16	-	TRBV19	-	CASIIGDGIPAGELFF	TGTGCCAGTATAATAGGGGACGGGATACCGGCCGGGGAGCTGTTTTTT
TRBJ2-1	14	-	TRBV10-3	-	CAISSSGASDEQFF	TGTGCCATCAGTAGCAGCGGTGCCTCGGATGAGCAGTTCTTC
TRBJ1-1	15	-	TRBV6-5	-	CASRGSTVGNTEAFF	TGTGCCAGCAGAGGTAGTACCGTAGGGAACACTGAAGCTTTCTTT
TRBJ2-1	20	TRBD2	TRBV10-3	-	CAISDSGTSEPKRAYNEQFF	TGTGCCATCAGTGATTCCGGGACTAGCGAACCCAAGAGGGCCTACAATGAGCAGTTCTTC
TRBJ1-2	15	-	TRBV19	-	CASSIPSGGIRGYTF	TGTGCCAGTAGTATCCCCTCCGGGGGGATAAGGGGCTACACCTTC
TRBJ2-7	17	TRBD1	TRBV25-1	-	CASSGASLGQGSYEQYF	TGTGCCAGCAGTGGTGCTTCCCTTGGACAGGGTTCCTACGAGCAGTACTTC
TRBJ1-5	15	-	TRBV28	-	CASSSGGSSNQPQHF	TGTGCCAGCAGTTCGGGCGGTTCAAGCAATCAGCCCCAGCATTTT
TRBJ1-1	15	-	TRBV18	-	CASSRGGTPNTEAFF	TGTGCCAGCTCCCGCGGGGGCACACCGAACACTGAAGCTTTCTTT
TRBJ1-4	14	-	TRBV27	-	CASSSLAAGEKLFF	TGTGCCAGCAGTTCACTGGCGGCAGGTGAAAAACTGTTTTTT
TRBJ2-7	16	TRBD2	TRBV27	-	CASAPTSGRPIYEQYF	TGTGCCAGCGCACCGACTAGCGGGAGGCCTATCTACGAGCAGTACTTC
TRBJ2-7	15	TRBD2	TRBV2	-	CASSDVGLAVYEQYF	TGTGCCAGCAGTGACGTAGGACTAGCGGTGTACGAGCAGTACTTC
TRBJ2-7	14	-	TRBV7-8	-	CASSLDPDSYEQYF	TGTGCCAGCAGCTTAGATCCCGACTCCTACGAGCAGTACTTC
TRBJ1-4	11	-	TRBV30	-	CAWSRNEKLFF	TGTGCCTGGAGCCGGAATGAAAAACTGTTTTTT
TRBJ2-3	17	-	TRBV6-1	-	CASSEAPAVRSTDTQYF	TGTGCCAGCAGTGAAGCCCCTGCGGTCCGTAGCACAGATACGCAGTATTTT
TRBJ2-1	16	TRBD2	TRBV4-1	-	CASSQGGLAGGNEQFF	TGCGCCAGCAGCCAAGGAGGATTAGCGGGGGGCAATGAGCAGTTCTTC
TRBJ2-7	14	-	TRBV5-1	-	CASSLLGGAYEQYF	TGCGCCAGCAGCTTGTTAGGCGGGGCCTACGAGCAGTACTTC
TRBJ1-6	17	TRBD1	TRBV27	-	CASSHRTGSSYNSPLHF	TGTGCCAGCAGTCACCGGACAGGGAGCTCCTATAATTCACCCCTCCACTTT
TRBJ2-7	16	TRBD1	TRBV15	-	CATSRDTGTASYEQYF	TGTGCCACCAGCAGAGATACGGGGACAGCGAGCTACGAGCAGTACTTC
TRBJ1-4	14	-	TRBV19	-	CASSIPALGEKLFF	TGTGCCAGTAGTATACCCGCCCTAGGAGAAAAACTGTTTTTT